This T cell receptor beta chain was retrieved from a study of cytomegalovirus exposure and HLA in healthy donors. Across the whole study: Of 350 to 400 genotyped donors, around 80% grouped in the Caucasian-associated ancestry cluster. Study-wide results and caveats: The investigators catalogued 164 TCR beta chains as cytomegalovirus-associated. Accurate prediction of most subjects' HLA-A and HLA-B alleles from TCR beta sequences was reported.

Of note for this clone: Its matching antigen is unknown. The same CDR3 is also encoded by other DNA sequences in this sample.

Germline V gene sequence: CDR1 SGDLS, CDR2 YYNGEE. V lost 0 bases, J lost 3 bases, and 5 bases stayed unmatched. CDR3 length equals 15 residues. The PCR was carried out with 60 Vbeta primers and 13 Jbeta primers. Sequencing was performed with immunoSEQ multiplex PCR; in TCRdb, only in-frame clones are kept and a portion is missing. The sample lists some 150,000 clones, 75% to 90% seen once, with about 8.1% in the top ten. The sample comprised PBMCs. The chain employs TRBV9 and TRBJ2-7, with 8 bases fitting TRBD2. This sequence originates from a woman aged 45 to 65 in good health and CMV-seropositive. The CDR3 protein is CASSVGPGGDYEQYF. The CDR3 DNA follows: TGTGCCAGCAGCGTAGGCCCGGGAGGGGACTACGAGCAGTACTTC.